Below, one T cell receptor (beta chain) is given with its context. Its antigen is currently unknown. The PCR made use of 60 Vbeta and 13 Jbeta primers. Assay: immunoSEQ multiplex PCR; the TCRdb copy retains only in-frame clones and omits some. The data show some 100,000 clones, 79% seen once. The data originate from a study of cytomegalovirus exposure and HLA in healthy donors. General study findings and limits: Most TCRs appeared rarely, but some public TCRs recurred in many donors. Relative to the approximately 670-donor mean, N-insertions were reportedly fewer in an Asian-associated ancestry cluster in a later analysis.

This CDR3 spans 17 amino acids. CDR1 and CDR2 from the germline V gene are SGHTA and FQGNSA. V was pared by 5 bases and J by 4 bases, with 9 bases of the junction left unmatched. This sequence originates from a female donor in good health and CMV-seropositive. The rearrangement joins TRBV7-2 to TRBJ2-1; 12 positions agree with TRBD2. The sequencing input was PBMCs. Here the CDR3 reads CASSRTTGLAGYNEQFF. CDR3 DNA sequence: TGTGCCAGCAGCCGAACCACGGGACTAGCGGGTTACAATGAGCAGTTCTTC.